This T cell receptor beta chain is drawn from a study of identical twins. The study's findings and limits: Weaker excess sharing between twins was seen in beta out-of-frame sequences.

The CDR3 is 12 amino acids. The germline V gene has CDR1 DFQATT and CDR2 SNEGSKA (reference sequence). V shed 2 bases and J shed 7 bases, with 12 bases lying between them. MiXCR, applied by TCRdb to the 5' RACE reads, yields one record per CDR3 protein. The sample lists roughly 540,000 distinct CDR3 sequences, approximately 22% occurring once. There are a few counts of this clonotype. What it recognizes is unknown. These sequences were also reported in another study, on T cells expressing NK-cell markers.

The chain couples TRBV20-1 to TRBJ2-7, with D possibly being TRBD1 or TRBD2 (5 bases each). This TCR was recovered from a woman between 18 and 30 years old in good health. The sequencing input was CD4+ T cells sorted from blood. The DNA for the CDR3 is TGCAGTGCTAGATCCGGGGCCAGGGAGCAGTACTTC. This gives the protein CSARSGAREQYF.